This TCR beta chain was sequenced during a study of T cell responses to AZD1222 COVID-19 vaccine. The CDR3 contains 17 residues. The ends lost 7 bases at V and 0 bases at J; junction bases unmatched: 9. The germline CDR1 and CDR2 sequences are MNHEY and SMNVEV (reference sequence). There are a few counts of this clone. The antigen is not known. Here immunoSEQ multiplex PCR was the method, and the copy in TCRdb shows in-frame clones only, minus some. The data show 150,000 to 200,000 clones, just over 85% seen once. Whole-study results and caveats: A rise in Spike-specific TCR breadth and depth followed two AZD1222 doses.

This clonotype originated in an adult in good health. The material sequenced was peripheral blood, taken on day 0 of AZD1222 vaccination. V usage is TRBV27 and J usage is TRBJ2-6, with TRBD1 matching 7 bases. As DNA, the CDR3 is TGTGCCAGCATGGTACAGGGGTGGGTCTCTGGGGCCAACGTCCTGACTTTC. Its translation: CASMVQGWVSGANVLTF.